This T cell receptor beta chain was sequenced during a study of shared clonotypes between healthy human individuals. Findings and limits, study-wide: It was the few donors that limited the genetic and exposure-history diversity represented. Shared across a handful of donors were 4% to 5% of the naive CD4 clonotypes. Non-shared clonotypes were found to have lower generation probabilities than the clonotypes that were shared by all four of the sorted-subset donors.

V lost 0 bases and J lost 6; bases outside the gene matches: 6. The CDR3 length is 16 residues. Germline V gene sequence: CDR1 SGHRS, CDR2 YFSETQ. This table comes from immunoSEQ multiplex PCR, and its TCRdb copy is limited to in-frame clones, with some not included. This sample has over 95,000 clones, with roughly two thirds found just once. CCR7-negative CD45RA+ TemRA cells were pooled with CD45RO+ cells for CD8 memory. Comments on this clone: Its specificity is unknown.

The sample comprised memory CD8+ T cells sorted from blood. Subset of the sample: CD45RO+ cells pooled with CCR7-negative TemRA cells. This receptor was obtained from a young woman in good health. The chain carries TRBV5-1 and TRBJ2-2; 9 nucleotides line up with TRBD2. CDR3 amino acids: CASSLGAREGPGELFF. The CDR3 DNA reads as TGCGCCAGCAGCTTGGGGGCGCGGGAGGGCCCCGGGGAGCTGTTTTTT.